This T cell receptor beta chain was found in a study of response to subunit inactivated influenza vaccine. General observations from the study: That few new T cells are recruited by each seasonal influenza vaccination was the authors' suggestion.

Each CDR3 protein gets one entry after TCRdb re-called the RT-PCR reads with MiXCR. This sample has roughly 460,000 distinct CDR3 sequences, with roughly 9.7% found just once. This clonotype was seen many times. No antigen is known for it. The CDR3 is 14 residues long. Germline CDR1 SGHRS, CDR2 YFSETQ. V gave up 4 bases and J gave up 0 bases, with 9 bases separating them. The specimen comprised PBMCs from blood, sampled 45 days after vaccination. The chain recombines TRBV5-1 with TRBJ2-3; D is possibly TRBD2 (6 bases). The clonotype was recovered from a man between 45 and 60 years old who received an inactivated influenza vaccine. The CDR3 loop reads CASSTGLSTDTQYF. The CDR3 DNA reads as TGCGCCAGCAGCACGGGACTCAGCACAGATACGCAGTATTTT.